This TCR beta chain was captured in a study of T cell clones after liver transplantation. Study-wide context: Liver transplant recipients had immunosuppression withdrawal attempted within 2 years. TCRbeta sequencing after a pre-transplant mixed lymphocyte reaction identified graft-donor-reactive clones, later tracked in post-transplant blood. Standard immunosuppression, with no induction, continued until 12-24 months after transplant. Timepoints were pre-transplant, pre-withdrawal, and after withdrawal was completed or failed.

Using immunoSEQ multiplex PCR, the repertoire was profiled, and TCRdb retains in-frame clones only, with some absent. The sample yields approximately 65,000 clones, 85% to 95% seen once. The sequence derives from a human patient who received a liver transplant. The graft donor may account for some of the T cells. Sequenced material: CD4+ T cells from blood, taken approximately 25 months after liver transplant.

CDR3 in amino acids: CASSESKFGTTEAFF. CDR3 in DNA: TGTGCCAGCTCAGAGTCAAAGTTCGGAACAACTGAAGCTTTCTTT. The chain is built from TRBV18 and TRBJ1-1; no firm D call. The germline CDR1 and CDR2 sequences are KGHSH and LQKENI. Trimming shortened V by 5 bases and J by 5 bases, and 18 bases separated the two germline ends. CDR3 size: 15 residues.